A single sample gave rise to the 23 T cell receptor beta chains below, sequenced in a study of T cell repertoires in cytomegalovirus infection. TCRdb recomputed calls from the reads with MiXCR, one row per CDR3 protein. The sample has around 540,000 distinct CDR3 sequences; 30% to 40% are singletons. Antigens for these TCRs are unknown. The sample was cultured PBMCs, taken from culture after CMV antigen stimulation. The source is a human donor in good health (CMV status not recorded). Some clones in this sample may be carry-over from other donors' samples.

The table lists this clonotype with a few counts. This chain links TRBV6-1 with TRBJ1-5; the match to TRBD1 covers 8 bases. The CDR3 runs to 16 residues. CDR1 is MNHNS and CDR2 is SASEGT in the germline V gene. With 6 bases clipped from V and 4 bases from J, the junction kept 11 bases outside the gene matches. CDR3 protein: CASRPPRTGRNQPQHF. CDR3 coding DNA: TGTGCCAGCAGGCCACCGAGGACAGGGAGGAATCAGCCCCAGCATTTT.

This clonotype was observed a few times. The V and J genes are TRBV9 and TRBJ2-3; 14 bases are a match to TRBD2. V gave up 3 bases and J gave up 0 bases; unmatched junction bases: 6. Germline V lookup: CDR1 SGDLS, CDR2 YYNGEE. This CDR3 region has 18 residues. For the CDR3, the DNA is TGTGCCAGCAGCGGAGGGACTAGCGGGAGCTCTAGCACAGATACGCAGTATTTT. It encodes CASSGGTSGSSSTDTQYF.

The chain is built from TRBV24-1 and TRBJ2-2; a possible D gene is TRBD2 (6 bases). Germline V gene data show CDR1 as KGHDR and CDR2 as SFDVKD. This CDR3 has 14 amino acids. V was trimmed by 3 bases and J by 5 bases, leaving 9 bases between them. For the CDR3, the DNA is TGTGCCACCAGTGATCCTGGGAGGACCGGGGAGCTGTTTTTT. It translates to CATSDPGRTGELFF.

This rearrangement joins TRBV15 to TRBJ2-7; D gene ambiguous. Germline V gene lookup returns CDR1 LNHNV and CDR2 YYDKDF (reference sequence). The CDR3 contains 16 residues. Trimming removed 5 bases from V and 0 bases from J, with 17 bases in between. CDR3 in DNA: TGTGCCACCAGCGATTTTTTACGCGGCCTCTCCTACGAGCAGTACTTC. It specifies CATSDFLRGLSYEQYF. Combining the CDR3 with reference TRBV15 and TRBJ2-7 gives the whole variable domain DAMVIQNPRYQVTQFGKPVTLSCSQTLNHNVMYWYQQKSSQAPKLLFHYYDKDFNNEADTPDNFQSRRPNTSFCFLDIRSPGLGDTAMYLCATSDFLRGLSYEQYFGPGTRLTVT.

The chain is built from TRBV6-1 and TRBJ2-3; D is unresolved. The CDR3 length is 14 residues. Germline V CDR1 and CDR2: MNHNS, SASEGT. The V end lost 3 bases, the J end lost 5 bases, and 12 bases lay between the germline ends. Here the CDR3 DNA reads TGTGCCAGCAGTGATGCCCTCAAGGGAGATACGCAGTATTTT. As protein: CASSDALKGDTQYF.

This clonotype has a handful of counts. This chain joins TRBV7-9 and TRBJ2-1; D ambiguous. Trimming removed 2 bases at V and 0 bases at J, with 11 bases between. CDR3 length: 16 residues. The germline V gene has CDR1 SEHNR and CDR2 FQNEAQ (reference sequence). This CDR3 reads CASSLMRISSYNEQFF. The DNA of the CDR3 is TGTGCCAGCAGCTTAATGCGTATCAGCTCCTACAATGAGCAGTTCTTC. Combining the CDR3 with reference TRBV7-9 and TRBJ2-1 gives the whole variable domain DTGVSQNPRHKITKRGQNVTFRCDPISEHNRLYWYRQTLGQGPEFLTYFQNEAQLEKSRLLSDRFSAERPKGSFSTLEIQRTEQGDSAMYLCASSLMRISSYNEQFFGPGTRLTVL.

V and J are TRBV25-1 and TRBJ2-1; 11 nucleotides align to TRBD2. This CDR3 is built from 16 residues. The germline V gene encodes CDR1 MGHDK and CDR2 SYGVNS. J was trimmed by 6 bases and V by 5 bases; bases with no gene match: 9. CDR3 nucleotide sequence: TGTGCCAGCAGTTCACGTTCTAGCGGGAGGAGCAATGAGCAGTTCTTC. It yields the protein CASSSRSSGRSNEQFF.

This clonotype was picked up many times. The chain couples TRBV24-1 to TRBJ2-1; possible D gene TRBD2, 5 bases. The CDR3 loop spans 16 amino acids. Trimming left V 3 bases short and J 2 bases short, with 13 bases between. Per germline, CDR1 KGHDR and CDR2 SFDVKD. CDR3 coding DNA: TGTGCCACCAGTGATGCAAGCGGAGAGGCCTACAATGAGCAGTTCTTC. Its protein product is CATSDASGEAYNEQFF.

This clonotype was seen a few times. The chain links TRBV20-1 to TRBJ1-5, with 7 bases identical to TRBD1. Trimming cost V 5 bases and J 11 bases; bases outside gene matches: 18. In germline, CDR1 is DFQATT, CDR2 SNEGSKA (reference sequence). CDR3 size: 15 residues. The CDR3 is CSARWEQGLIKAQHF. Here the CDR3 DNA reads TGCAGTGCTCGATGGGAACAGGGGCTCATCAAGGCCCAGCATTTT.

The V gene is TRBV20-1, the J gene TRBJ1-1, with unresolved D. The CDR3 length is 14 residues. Looked up from germline, CDR1 is DFQATT and CDR2 is SNEGSKA (reference sequence). Deletions cut 3 bases from V and 0 bases from J, with 11 bases between. In DNA form, the CDR3 reads TGCAGTGCTAGTAAAGGTTCCATGAACACTGAAGCTTTCTTT. Translation gives CSASKGSMNTEAFF.

This clonotype was recorded a few times. The chain uses TRBV7-2 and TRBJ2-3, with 7 nucleotides matching TRBD2. CDR3 length: 16 residues. J was trimmed by 1 base and V by 3 bases; bases with no gene match: 7. Germline V CDR1 and CDR2: SGHTA, FQGNSA. The CDR3 here is CASSFGAGPRTDTQYF. CDR3 DNA: TGTGCCAGCAGCTTCGGAGCGGGACCCCGCACAGATACGCAGTATTTT.

V usage is TRBV27 and J usage is TRBJ1-2; the D is unclear. The CDR3 totals 15 residues. The germline V and J ends were trimmed by 4 bases and 2 bases, with 14 bases remaining between them. Germline V gives CDR1 MNHEY, CDR2 SMNVEV (reference sequence). CDR3: CASSSSRWANYGYTF. The CDR3 DNA follows: TGTGCCAGCAGTTCCTCCCGCTGGGCGAACTATGGCTACACCTTC.

The V call is TRBV6-1, the J call TRBJ2-7, with 9 nucleotides matching TRBD1. This CDR3 contains 15 residues. The V segment lost 6 bases and the J segment 1 base; nucleotides outside the gene matches: 7. The germline CDR1 and CDR2 sequences are MNHNS and SASEGT. CDR3 amino acids: CASSSGDRESYEQYF. The CDR3 nucleotides read TGTGCCAGCAGCTCCGGGGACAGGGAATCCTACGAGCAGTACTTC.

J is TRBJ2-1 and V is TRBV19; 13 bases fit TRBD2. The CDR3 extends over 16 amino acids. In germline, CDR1 is LNHDA, CDR2 SQIVND (reference sequence). V was clipped by 3 bases and J by 6 bases; unmatched bases: 5. CDR3 nucleotides: TGTGCCAGTAGTATTGTGGGACTAGCGGGATCCAATGAGCAGTTCTTC. As protein: CASSIVGLAGSNEQFF.

The chain couples TRBV12-3 or TRBV12-4 to TRBJ2-7, with D tentatively TRBD1 (6 bases). The CDR3 runs 15 residues. The V end was cut by 1 base, the J end by 7 bases, with 17 bases between. The CDR3 DNA sequence: TGTGCCAGCAGTTTAGGCGGCGGGTCCCAGGGGGAGCAGTACGTC. Protein: CASSLGGGSQGEQYV.

This sequence joins TRBV4-3 and TRBJ2-7; the D gene is possibly TRBD1 (5 bases). The CDR3 length is 14 residues. CDR1 LGHNA and CDR2 YSLEER come from the germline V gene. The V end was cut by 0 bases, the J end by 2 bases, with 8 bases between. The CDR3, as DNA: TGCGCCAGCAGCCAAGACCTAGGGGCCTACGAGCAGTACGTC. Protein: CASSQDLGAYEQYV.

The chain has TRBV6-5 and TRBJ1-1; 10 nucleotides match TRBD1. This CDR3 spans 14 amino acids. Trimming took 6 bases from V and 3 from J; bases not matched to a gene: 4. CDR1 and CDR2 from the germline V gene are MNHEY and SVGAGI. CDR3 amino acids: CASRGQGRDTEAFF. The CDR3 DNA is TGTGCCAGCAGGGGACAGGGGAGGGACACTGAAGCTTTCTTT.

The chain employs TRBV12-3 or TRBV12-4 and TRBJ2-1; weak D call: TRBD2 (6 bases). The CDR3 runs to 13 residues. V was pared by 6 bases and J by 6 bases, with 12 bases between. CDR3 protein: CASSPAGLNEQFF. The CDR3 bases are TGTGCCAGCAGCCCAGCGGGCCTCAATGAGCAGTTCTTC.

The rearrangement uses TRBV6-1 and TRBJ2-3; 7 bases match TRBD1. V shed 7 bases and J 5 bases; nucleotides not matched to a gene: 9. The CDR3 totals 14 residues. Germline V gene data show CDR1 as MNHNS and CDR2 as SASEGT. The CDR3 bases are TGTGCCAGCAATCTAAGGGGGCAGGAAGATACGCAGTATTTT. Residues: CASNLRGQEDTQYF.

This clonotype was detected a few times. This chain connects TRBV7-2 to TRBJ2-7; 8 bases line up with TRBD2. This CDR3 is built from 23 residues. Losses at the gene ends were 2 bases for V and 3 bases for J; bases not matched to a gene: 30. The V gene's germline CDR1 is SGHTA and CDR2 FQGNSA. The CDR3: CASSLRPRVPHLSGAPTGYEQYV. The CDR3 DNA follows: TGTGCCAGCAGCTTACGACCCCGTGTCCCCCATCTTAGCGGGGCCCCAACCGGCTACGAGCAGTACGTC.

The V and J genes are TRBV28 and TRBJ1-2, with 8 nucleotides matching TRBD1. Germline loops: CDR1 MDHEN, CDR2 SYDVKM. V lost 10 bases to trimming and J lost 3 bases; unmatched junction nucleotides: 10. The CDR3 extends over 14 amino acids. The CDR3 is CATPKDREDYGYTF. CDR3 nucleotide sequence: TGTGCCACCCCCAAGGACAGGGAGGACTATGGCTACACCTTC.

This clonotype has more than one count but fewer than ten. The rearrangement joins TRBV7-2 to TRBJ2-1, with 8 bases matching TRBD2. Germline trimming cut 5 bases from V and 4 bases from J; bases unmatched to any gene: 7. Germline values: CDR1 SGHTA, CDR2 FQGNSA. The CDR3 covers 15 residues. DNA of the CDR3: TGTGCCAGCAGCGAAACTAGCGGACTGTACAATGAGCAGTTCTTC. This gives the protein CASSETSGLYNEQFF.

The rearrangement joins TRBV13 to TRBJ1-2; no definite D call. V was cut by 7 bases and J by 2 bases, with 8 bases left in between. CDR1 is PRHDT and CDR2 is FYEKMQ in the germline V gene (reference sequence). This CDR3 is 12 amino acids long. CDR3 residues: CASTQGNYGYTF. The CDR3, as DNA: TGTGCCAGCACCCAAGGGAACTATGGCTACACCTTC.